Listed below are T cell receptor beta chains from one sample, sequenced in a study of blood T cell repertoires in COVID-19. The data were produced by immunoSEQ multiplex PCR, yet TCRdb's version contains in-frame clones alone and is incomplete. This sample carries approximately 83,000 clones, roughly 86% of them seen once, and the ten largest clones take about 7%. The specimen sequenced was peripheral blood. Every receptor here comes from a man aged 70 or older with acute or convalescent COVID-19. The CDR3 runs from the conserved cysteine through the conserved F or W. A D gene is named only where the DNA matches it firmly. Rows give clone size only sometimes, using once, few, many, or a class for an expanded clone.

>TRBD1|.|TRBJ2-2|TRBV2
CASTERLDRVAGELFF
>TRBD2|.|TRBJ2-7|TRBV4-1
CASSQGPTSGSILGYEQYF
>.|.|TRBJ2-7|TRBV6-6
CASSKQGSYEQYF
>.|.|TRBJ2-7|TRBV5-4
CASALGPQSPEQYF
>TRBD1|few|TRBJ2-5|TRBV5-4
CASSFPGTEETQYF
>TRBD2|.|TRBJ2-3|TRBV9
CASSEDTGLAGDTQYF
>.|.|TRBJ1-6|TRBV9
CASSPQTRAGNSPLHF
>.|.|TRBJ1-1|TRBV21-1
CARNQQRNTEAFF
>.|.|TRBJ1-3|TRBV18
CASSPSREGNTIYF
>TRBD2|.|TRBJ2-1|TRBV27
CASSHTIFRGSGGAYEQFF
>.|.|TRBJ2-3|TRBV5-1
CASMASGVGDTQYF
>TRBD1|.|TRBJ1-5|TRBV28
CASSSTGGGNQPQHF
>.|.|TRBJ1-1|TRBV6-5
CASRTGGRAEAFF
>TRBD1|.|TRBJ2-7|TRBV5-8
CASSPTSRDRWYEQYF
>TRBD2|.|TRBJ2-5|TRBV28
CASEGSGGHQETQYF
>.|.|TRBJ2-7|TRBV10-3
CAISESTPASGGSEQYF
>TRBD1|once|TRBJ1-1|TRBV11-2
CASSLATGGNTEAFF
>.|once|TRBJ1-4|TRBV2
CASRQQSGVTEKLFF
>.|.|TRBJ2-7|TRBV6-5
CASSSRAQGFNDEQYF
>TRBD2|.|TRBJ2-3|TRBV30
CAWTVAGGSTDTQYF
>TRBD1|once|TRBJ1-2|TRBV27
CASSLRGQGRDYGYTF
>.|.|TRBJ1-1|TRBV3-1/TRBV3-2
CASSQEWRNTEAFF
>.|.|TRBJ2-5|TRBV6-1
CASSAPRRAGRGETQYF
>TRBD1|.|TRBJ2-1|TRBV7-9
CASSSTDRVNEQFF
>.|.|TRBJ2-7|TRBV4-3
CASSQDFFRYEQYF
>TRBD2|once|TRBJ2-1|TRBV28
CASSLLAADYNEQFF
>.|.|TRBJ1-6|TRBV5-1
CASSLSKGGPSDSPLHF
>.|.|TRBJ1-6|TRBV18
CASSPDAGPNSPLHF
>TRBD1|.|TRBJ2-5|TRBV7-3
CASSLLGTGVAETQYF
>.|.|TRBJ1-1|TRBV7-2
CASSLGVYRTEAFF
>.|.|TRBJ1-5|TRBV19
CASSIGTRVNQPQHF
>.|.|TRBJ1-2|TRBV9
CASSVEMAGYYGYTF
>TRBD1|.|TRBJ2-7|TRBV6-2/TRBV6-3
CASSNNRDRVHEQYF
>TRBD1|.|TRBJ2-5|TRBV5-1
CASSLEGDSQTQYF
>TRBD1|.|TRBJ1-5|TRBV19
CASSSAGTARSSNQPQHF
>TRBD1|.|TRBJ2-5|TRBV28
CASNTGQGLQVRYF
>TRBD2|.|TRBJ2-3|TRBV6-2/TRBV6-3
CASSYWRERGTDTQYF
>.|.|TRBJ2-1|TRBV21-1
CASDSLALACEQFF
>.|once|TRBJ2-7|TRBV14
CASSQGMTGSYEQYF
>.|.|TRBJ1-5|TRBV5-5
CASSLLGANQPQHF
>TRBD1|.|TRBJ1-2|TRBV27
CASSPWTGEYGYTF
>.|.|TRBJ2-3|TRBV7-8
CASSLGRLVERDTQYF
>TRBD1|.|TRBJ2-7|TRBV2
CASRGQGAGGYEQYF
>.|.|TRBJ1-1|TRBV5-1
CASVHRDSGNTEAFF
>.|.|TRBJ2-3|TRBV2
CASRMRTDTDTQYF
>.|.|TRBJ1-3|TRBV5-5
CASSLVVYREAGNTIYF
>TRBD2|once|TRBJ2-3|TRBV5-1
CASSLGGGGPLDTQYF
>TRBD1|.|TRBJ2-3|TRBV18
CASSLWTGETDTQYF
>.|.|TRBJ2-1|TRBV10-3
CAISESYEQFF
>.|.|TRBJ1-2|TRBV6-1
CASSENTFYGYTF
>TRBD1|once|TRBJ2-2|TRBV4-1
CASSQDHRGSGELFF